This T cell receptor (beta chain) was sequenced in a study of T cells in Graves' hyperthyroidism and ophthalmopathy. It was RNA transcripts that yielded the amplified TCR beta CDR3 regions. When the TCR CDR3 underwent first-round RT-PCR, the HTBI primer set was used. In TCRdb, the multiplex PCR reads were re-called with MiXCR into one record per CDR3 protein. Of about 350,000 distinct CDR3 sequences detected, over 11% appear once; the ten largest clones hold just under 25%. At least ten counts were recorded for this clonotype. This CDR3 is 13 amino acids long. V was clipped by 4 bases and J by 4 bases, with 8 bases between them.

This sequence joins TRBV12-3 or TRBV12-4 and TRBJ2-4; D gene unclear. The source material was blood. The receptor comes from a woman in her 30s with Graves' hyperthyroidism. The CDR3 sequence is CASSSGEKNIQYF. CDR3 coding DNA: TGTGCCAGCAGTTCCGGTGAAAAAAACATTCAGTACTTC.